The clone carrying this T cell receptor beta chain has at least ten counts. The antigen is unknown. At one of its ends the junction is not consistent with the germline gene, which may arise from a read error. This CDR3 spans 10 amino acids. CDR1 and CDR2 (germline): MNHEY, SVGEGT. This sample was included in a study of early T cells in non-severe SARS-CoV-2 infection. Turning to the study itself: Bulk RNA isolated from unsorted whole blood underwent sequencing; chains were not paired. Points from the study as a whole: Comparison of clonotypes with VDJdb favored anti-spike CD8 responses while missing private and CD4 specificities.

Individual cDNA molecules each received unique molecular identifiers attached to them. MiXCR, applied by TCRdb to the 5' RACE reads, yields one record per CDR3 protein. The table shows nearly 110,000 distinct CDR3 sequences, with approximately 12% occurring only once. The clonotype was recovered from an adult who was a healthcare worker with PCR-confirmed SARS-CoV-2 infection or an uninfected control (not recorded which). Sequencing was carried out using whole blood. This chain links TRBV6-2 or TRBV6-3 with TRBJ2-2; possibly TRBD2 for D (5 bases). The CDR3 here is CASRDGELVF. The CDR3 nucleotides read TGTGCCAGCAGAGACGGGGAGCTGGTTTTT.